This T cell receptor beta chain came from a study of T cell responses to AZD1222 COVID-19 vaccine. Here immunoSEQ multiplex PCR was the method, and the copy in TCRdb shows in-frame clones only, minus some. The sample yields approximately 150,000 clones, approximately 90% seen once. This CDR3 has 14 residues. Germline V gives CDR1 SGDLS, CDR2 YYNGEE. Trimming shortened V by 3 bases and J by 5 bases, and 15 bases separated the two germline ends. V and J are TRBV9 and TRBJ2-7; D is perhaps TRBD1 (10 bases). The sequence was obtained from an adult who received the AZD1222 COVID-19 vaccine. The specimen comprised peripheral blood, sampled 28 days after the second AZD1222 dose. The CDR3 region is CASSASGTGDEQYF. CDR3 sequence (DNA): TGTGCCAGCAGCGCTAGCGGGACAGGGGACGAGCAGTACTTC.